What follows are 21 T cell receptor beta chains derived from one specimen sequenced in a study of blood T cells in healthy people across ages. The second PCR ran about 6 to 12 cycles with a sample-barcoded 5' primer and J-beta primers. Via MiXCR, TCRdb re-called the 5' RACE reads, giving one row per CDR3 protein. The data show 2 million or so distinct CDR3 sequences, with approximately 50% seen just once and around 2.1% held by the top ten. The sequenced sample consisted of blood. The receptor source for this set is a woman aged 40-49 years in good health.

This clonotype has only one observation. V usage is TRBV12-3 or TRBV12-4 and J usage is TRBJ2-3; D is unresolved. Trimming shortened V by 2 bases and J by 5 bases, and 8 bases separated the two germline ends. The CDR3 totals 13 residues. This CDR3 is CASSLNGQDTQYF. DNA of the CDR3: TGTGCCAGCAGTTTAAACGGGCAAGATACGCAGTATTTT.

V and J are TRBV28 and TRBJ2-7, with D perhaps TRBD1 or TRBD2 (5 bases each). Trimming removed 6 bases at V and 0 bases at J, with 15 bases between. The CDR3 is made up of 15 amino acids. Germline CDR1 reads MDHEN; CDR2 reads SYDVKM. The CDR3 nucleotides are TGTGCCAGCAGCTCCTCGGGACCGAGCTCCTACGAGCAGTACTTC. As protein: CASSSSGPSSYEQYF.

This clonotype was counted a single time. The chain is built from TRBV7-2 and TRBJ1-3, with 11 bases lining up with TRBD1. The CDR3 runs to 17 residues. J was trimmed by 3 bases and V by 5 bases; bases with no gene match: 9. CDR1 and CDR2 from the germline V gene are SGHTA and FQGNSA. The CDR3 sequence is CASSKSRTGGVGNTIYF. The CDR3 nucleotides read TGTGCCAGCAGCAAATCCAGGACAGGGGGCGTTGGAAACACCATATATTTT. The full variable domain, rest sourced from reference TRBV7-2 and TRBJ1-3, is GAGVSQSPSNKVTEKGKDVELRCDPISGHTALYWYRQSLGQGLEFLIYFQGNSAPDKSGLPSDRFSAERTGGSVSTLTIQRTQQEDSAVYLCASSKSRTGGVGNTIYFGEGSWLTVV.

A few counts support this clonotype. The chain couples TRBV12-3 or TRBV12-4 to TRBJ2-1; 7 bases line up with TRBD1. With V trimmed by 3 bases and J by 0 bases, 2 bases remained unmatched. This CDR3 has 15 residues. Here the CDR3 reads CASSLGTVSYNEQFF. The DNA of the CDR3 is TGTGCCAGCAGTTTGGGGACAGTCTCCTACAATGAGCAGTTCTTC.

V gene TRBV29-1 combines with J gene TRBJ1-2; D not certain. The germline V gene encodes CDR1 SQVTM and CDR2 ANQGSEA. Trimming removed 3 bases from V and 8 bases from J, with 10 bases in between. This CDR3 is 11 amino acids long. Here the CDR3 reads CSVDRSAGYTF. DNA of the CDR3: TGCAGCGTTGACAGATCCGCCGGCTACACCTTC.

This clonotype came up a few times. V and J are TRBV20-1 and TRBJ2-5; TRBD1 matches 9 bases. J gave up 4 bases and V 2 bases, and 11 bases lay outside the gene matches. The CDR3 is 16 residues long. CDR1 is DFQATT and CDR2 is SNEGSKA in the germline V gene (reference sequence). In DNA, the CDR3 is TGCAGTGCTAGACCCGCCGGGACAGGGATCCGAGAGACCCAGTACTTC. Its translation is CSARPAGTGIRETQYF.

A few counts support this clonotype. The J gene is TRBJ1-2, the V gene TRBV27; no firm D call. CDR1 and CDR2 (germline): MNHEY, SMNVEV (reference sequence). The CDR3 is 16 amino acids. Trimming pared 5 bases from V and 2 bases from J, leaving 18 bases between. The CDR3 DNA follows: TGTGCCAGCAGTCCTATATTCTCCTCATCAAACTATGGCTACACCTTC. Translating gives CASSPIFSSSNYGYTF.

This clonotype was seen a few times. The V and J genes are TRBV28 and TRBJ2-4; 7 nucleotides line up with TRBD2. CDR1 is MDHEN, CDR2 SYDVKM, per germline. V shed 6 bases and J 13 bases; nucleotides not matched to a gene: 21. The CDR3 consists of 16 residues. The CDR3 DNA reads as TGTGCCAGCAGGGGGGGGAAGGAGGTAGATTCTGATGAGCAGTACTTC. Translation: CASRGGKEVDSDEQYF.

The rearrangement uses TRBV11-2 and TRBJ1-6; TRBD1 agrees at 8 bases. The germline CDR1 and CDR2 sequences are SGHAT and FQNNGV. Trimming took 5 bases from V and 9 from J; bases not matched to a gene: 6. The CDR3 consists of 14 residues. The CDR3 nucleotides read TGTGCCAGCAGCGTGAGGGACAGGCCTTCACCCCTCCACTTT. It codes for CASSVRDRPSPLHF.

Only a few counts were recorded for this clonotype. CDR3 sequence (DNA): TGTGCCATCAGTGAAGTAGAGCGCGACAGGGGTAATGAGCAGTTCTTC. Amino acid sequence: CAISEVERDRGNEQFF. This rearrangement joins TRBV10-3 to TRBJ2-1; 8 bases are a match to TRBD1. The CDR3 is 16 amino acids. Germline CDR1 reads ENHRY; CDR2 reads SYGVKD. V dropped 3 bases and J dropped 7; count of bases not matched to a gene: 11.

The chain joins TRBV6-5 to TRBJ2-5; D gene ambiguous. The CDR3 spans 16 residues. From germline, CDR1 is MNHEY and CDR2 SVGAGI. Trimming took off 2 bases at V and 3 bases at J, with 16 bases between the two ends. The CDR3 reads CASSYGQGYREETQYF. The DNA of the CDR3 is TGTGCCAGCAGTTACGGTCAAGGGTACAGAGAAGAGACCCAGTACTTC.

This rearrangement joins TRBV5-1 to TRBJ1-1, with D possibly matching TRBD1 (5 bases). Looked up from germline, CDR1 is SGHRS and CDR2 is YFSETQ. Trimming left V 2 bases short and J 6 bases short, with 11 bases between. The CDR3 totals 13 residues. CDR3 amino acids: CASSFGHPPEAFF. CDR3 in DNA: TGCGCCAGCAGCTTCGGACACCCGCCTGAAGCTTTCTTT.

V usage is TRBV14 and J usage is TRBJ1-2; D unclear. Trimming removed 4 bases from V and 4 bases from J, with 28 bases in between. The CDR3 has 19 residues. CDR1 and CDR2 from the germline V gene are SGHDN and FVKESK. As DNA, the CDR3 is TGTGCCAGCAGCCCCCGAGGCCGGGCCGAATCACAGAAGCCCTATGGCTACACCTTC. The encoded protein is CASSPRGRAESQKPYGYTF.

This clonotype was counted at least ten times. The rearrangement links TRBV20-1 to TRBJ1-4; 10 nucleotides align to TRBD1. CDR1 is DFQATT and CDR2 is SNEGSKA in the germline V gene (reference sequence). The CDR3 extends over 17 amino acids. After removal of 3 bases from V and 4 bases from J, the junction contained 11 bases not matched to a gene. Written as DNA, the CDR3 is TGCAGTGCTAGGACCCCCGGGACAGGGGTATTTAATGAAAAACTGTTTTTT. Translating gives CSARTPGTGVFNEKLFF.

This CDR3 is CASRGVTGGGYTF. CDR3 DNA: TGTGCCAGCAGAGGGGTGACAGGCGGTGGCTACACCTTC. This chain uses TRBV27 with TRBJ1-2; possibly TRBD1 for D (6 bases). Germline CDR1 is MNHEY and CDR2 is SMNVEV (reference sequence). Trimming cost V 6 bases and J 7 bases, with 15 bases left between them. This CDR3 comprises 13 residues.

The J gene is TRBJ1-5, the V gene TRBV7-2, with TRBD1 matching over 7 bases. V shed 0 bases, J shed 4 bases, and the junction held 6 bases outside the gene matches. The germline CDR1 and CDR2 sequences are SGHTA and FQGNSA. The CDR3 spans 16 residues. CDR3 sequence: CASSLASGTANQPQHF. The CDR3 DNA sequence: TGTGCCAGCAGCTTAGCTTCTGGGACAGCAAATCAGCCCCAGCATTTT.

This clonotype was counted between two and nine times. The J gene is TRBJ2-1, the V gene TRBV4-3; D remains ambiguous. Trimming stripped 1 base from V and 9 bases from J, with 13 bases between. The CDR3 has 14 amino acids. The germline V gene encodes CDR1 LGHNA and CDR2 YSLEER. CDR3 loop: CASSQGGVFAEQFF. The DNA for the CDR3 is TGCGCCAGCAGCCAAGGTGGTGTCTTCGCTGAGCAGTTCTTC.

The J gene is TRBJ2-5, the V gene TRBV28; TRBD1 is a possible D gene (6 bases). Trimming removed 5 bases from V and 0 bases from J, with 13 bases in between. Germline CDR1 MDHEN, CDR2 SYDVKM. The CDR3 runs 15 residues. CDR3 sequence: CASSHYGTNQETQYF. CDR3 DNA: TGTGCCAGCAGTCACTACGGGACAAACCAAGAGACCCAGTACTTC. Using reference TRBV28 and TRBJ2-5 for the parts outside the CDR3, the full variable domain is DVKVTQSSRYLVKRTGEKVFLECVQDMDHENMFWYRQDPGLGLRLIYFSYDVKMKEKGDIPEGYSVSREKKERFSLILESASTNQTSMYLCASSHYGTNQETQYFGPGTRLLVL.

This chain links TRBV14 with TRBJ2-7, with D unclear. In germline, CDR1 is SGHDN, CDR2 FVKESK. Trimming shortened V by 4 bases and J by 1 base, and 14 bases separated the two germline ends. This CDR3 spans 15 amino acids. The CDR3 region has the DNA TGTGCCAGCAGCCCCCGACCTGGACCTTCCTACGAGCAGTACTTC. This sequence encodes CASSPRPGPSYEQYF.

Note on this clonotype: A read error may account for a junction end that differs from germline. The rearrangement links TRBV7-2 to TRBJ1-2, with D hard to call. The CDR3 totals 14 residues. Germline CDR1 SGHTA, CDR2 FQGNSA. CDR3 amino acids: CARSLELNNYGYTF. The DNA of the CDR3 is TGTGCCCGCAGCTTAGAACTTAATAACTATGGCTACACCTTC. The full variable domain, in which reference TRBV7-2 and TRBJ1-2 provide the parts outside the CDR3, is GAGVSQSPSNKVTEKGKDVELRCDPISGHTALYWYRQSLGQGLEFLIYFQGNSAPDKSGLPSDRFSAERTGGSVSTLTIQRTQQEDSAVYLCARSLELNNYGYTFGSGTRLTVV.

V gene TRBV5-1 combines with J gene TRBJ2-1; TRBD2 matches 10 bases. Trimming took 3 bases from V and 6 from J; bases not matched to a gene: 18. There are 19 residues in the CDR3. Germline lookup yields CDR1 SGHRS and CDR2 YFSETQ. The DNA of the CDR3 is TGCGCCAGCAGCTGGGATGGACTAGCGGCTGCACGGGGTTCCAATGAGCAGTTCTTC. It translates to CASSWDGLAAARGSNEQFF.